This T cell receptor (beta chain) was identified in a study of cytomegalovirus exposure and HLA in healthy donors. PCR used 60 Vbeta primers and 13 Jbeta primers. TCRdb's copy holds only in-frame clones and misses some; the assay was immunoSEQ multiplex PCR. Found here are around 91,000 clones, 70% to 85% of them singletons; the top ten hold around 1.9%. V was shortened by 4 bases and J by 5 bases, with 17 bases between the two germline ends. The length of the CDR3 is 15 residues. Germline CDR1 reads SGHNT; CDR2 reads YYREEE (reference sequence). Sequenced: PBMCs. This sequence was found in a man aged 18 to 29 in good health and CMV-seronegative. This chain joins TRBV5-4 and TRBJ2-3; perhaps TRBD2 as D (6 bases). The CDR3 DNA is TGTGCCAGCAGCCAACCGGAGGCCGGGGGAGATACGCAGTATTTT. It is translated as CASSQPEAGGDTQYF.